The entry that follows covers one T cell receptor beta chain sequence. This may be a read error, as it is one base from a much larger clone. The CDR3 loop spans 12 amino acids. The germline V gene has CDR1 LGHDT and CDR2 YNNKEL (reference sequence). This sample's time point: longitudinal time-point 2. Unsorted libraries were generated from 2 million PBMCs held at -80 degrees C. This sample was taken from a study of neurological immune-mediated disorders. In every sequencing run, more than 170 million TCR-beta sequences were generated from 15-18 subjects. TCRdb reprocessed the 5' RACE reads via MiXCR and lists one record per CDR3 protein. The table lists some 60,000 distinct CDR3 sequences, more than 7.5% of them singletons.

The receptor was isolated from a young man in good health. This chain uses TRBV3-1 with TRBJ2-3; D gene ambiguous. Sequencing was done on a sample of PBMCs. For the CDR3, the DNA is TGTGCCAACAGCCACCCCACAGATACGCAGTATTTT. Encoded protein: CANSHPTDTQYF.